The 16 T cell receptor beta chains in this list originate from one sample, sequenced in a study of cytomegalovirus exposure and HLA in healthy donors (dated 2017 in TCRdb). Receptor amplification or capture employed the immunoSEQ multiplex PCR assay. For the multiplex PCR, a mixture combining 60 forward primers for TCR Vbeta segments and 13 reverse primers for TCR Jbeta segments was used. The source is immuneACCESS, and TCRdb retained only in-frame sequences with V and J called. Part of the clones is not carried over; for the studies checked, unresolved V genes explain less than half of this, and the remainder is unexplained. In this sample's table one finds around 78,000 clones. Jointly, the top ten make up 3.8% of the sample. Material for sequencing was PBMCs. The receptors stem from a man aged 18 to 30 in good health and CMV-seropositive.

This sequence joins TRBV28 and TRBJ2-7, with 7 bases that match TRBD2. Germline CDR1 reads MDHEN; CDR2 reads SYDVKM. Trimming at V came to 6 bases and at J to 2 bases, leaving 7 bases not matched to a gene. CDR3 size: 14 residues. The CDR3, as DNA: TGTGCCAGCAGCCCTAGCGGACGGCCCTACGAGCAGTACTTC. It codes for CASSPSGRPYEQYF.

V usage is TRBV7-9 and J usage is TRBJ2-3; TRBD2 aligns across 9 bases. Losses at the gene ends were 1 base for V and 2 bases for J; bases not matched to a gene: 4. Germline CDR1 reads SEHNR; CDR2 reads FQNEAQ (reference sequence). CDR3 size: 16 residues. The CDR3 DNA reads TGTGCCAGCAGCTTAGGGGTAGCGGGGGACACAGATACGCAGTATTTT. Amino acid sequence: CASSLGVAGDTDTQYF.

The chain is built from TRBV19 and TRBJ1-2; D may be TRBD1 (6 bases). This CDR3 has 15 amino acids. V dropped 5 bases and J dropped 0 bases, with 13 bases sitting between them. In germline, CDR1 is LNHDA, CDR2 SQIVND (reference sequence). The CDR3 loop is CASSVAGHSNYGYTF. CDR3 bases: TGTGCCAGTAGTGTAGCGGGACACTCTAACTATGGCTACACCTTC.

The chain's CDR3 is CASSRPRTGTTNEKLFF. CDR3 coding DNA: TGTGCCAGCAGCCGCCCAAGGACAGGGACAACTAATGAAAAACTGTTTTTT. This chain connects TRBV7-6 to TRBJ1-4, with 8 bases that match TRBD1. Per germline, CDR1 SGHVS and CDR2 FNYEAQ. The CDR3 sequence is 17 residues long. Germline trimming cut 5 bases from V and 0 bases from J; bases unmatched to any gene: 8.

The J gene is TRBJ2-7, the V gene TRBV5-1; D unresolved. V gave up 0 bases and J gave up 5 bases, with 9 bases separating them. Germline V gene data show CDR1 as SGHRS and CDR2 as YFSETQ. The CDR3 length is 13 residues. The CDR3: CASSLARFDEQYF. The DNA for the CDR3 is TGCGCCAGCAGCTTGGCCCGGTTTGACGAGCAGTACTTC.

Remarks on this clone: Other DNA sequences from this sample encode an identical CDR3 as well. The chain combines TRBV28 with TRBJ1-2, with no clear D. This CDR3 spans 13 amino acids. The V gene lost 2 bases and the J gene lost 4 bases, with 8 bases spanning the gap. Germline CDR1 MDHEN, CDR2 SYDVKM. Here the CDR3 reads CASSLAGPYGYTF. For the CDR3, the DNA is TGTGCCAGCAGTTTAGCAGGTCCCTATGGCTACACCTTC.

The chain employs TRBV6-5 and TRBJ2-7; D ambiguous. Germline lookup yields CDR1 MNHEY and CDR2 SVGAGI. The V and J ends lost 8 bases and 3 bases respectively, with 17 bases between them. The CDR3 has 14 amino acids. CDR3 nucleotides: TGTGCCAGCTGTGAGGCAGTCCTTTGCTACGAGCAGTACTTC. This translates into CASCEAVLCYEQYF.

This rearrangement joins TRBV18 to TRBJ2-6, with D possibly TRBD1 on 5 matching bases. The V gene lost 0 bases and the J gene lost 2 bases, with 8 bases spanning the gap. CDR3 length: 16 amino acids. Germline assignment: CDR1 KGHSH and CDR2 LQKENI. In nucleotides, the CDR3 is TGTGCCAGCTCACCACCCGCCAGGGCTGGGGCCAACGTCCTGACTTTC. It specifies CASSPPARAGANVLTF.

The chain has TRBV2 and TRBJ1-1; D gene uncertain. This CDR3 has 14 amino acids. Per the germline V gene, CDR1 is SNHLY and CDR2 is FYNNEI. V shed 4 bases and J shed 0 bases, with 9 bases lying between them. The CDR3 reads CASSAEFMNTEAFF. DNA of the CDR3: TGTGCCAGCAGTGCGGAGTTCATGAACACTGAAGCTTTCTTT.

V gene TRBV6-6 combines with J gene TRBJ1-2; TRBD1 agrees at 7 bases. V lost 6 bases to trimming and J lost 4 bases; unmatched junction nucleotides: 8. The CDR3 has 14 amino acids. Germline loops: CDR1 MNHNY, CDR2 SVGAGI (reference sequence). CDR3 coding DNA: TGTGCCAGCAGGGAAACGGACAGGTTCTATGGCTACACCTTC. Its translation: CASRETDRFYGYTF.

This chain uses TRBV9 with TRBJ1-1; no definite D call. The V gene lost 2 bases and the J gene lost 3 bases, with 8 bases spanning the gap. Germline CDR1 SGDLS, CDR2 YYNGEE. The CDR3 loop spans 13 amino acids. The CDR3 nucleotides are TGTGCCAGCAGCGTTACTCCCGACACTGAAGCTTTCTTT. Protein product: CASSVTPDTEAFF.

The chain carries TRBV18 and TRBJ1-1; D is possibly TRBD1 (5 bases). Trimming removed 3 bases from V and 0 bases from J, with 11 bases in between. Per the germline V gene, CDR1 is KGHSH and CDR2 is LQKENI. CDR3 length equals 15 residues. This CDR3 reads CASSPLGDLNTEAFF. The CDR3 DNA follows: TGTGCCAGCTCACCCCTAGGGGATCTGAACACTGAAGCTTTCTTT.

This chain links TRBV29-1 with TRBJ2-1; weak D call: TRBD2 (5 bases). This CDR3 comprises 12 residues. Germline CDR1 reads SQVTM; CDR2 reads ANQGSEA. The V gene lost 6 bases and the J gene lost 14 bases, with 20 bases spanning the gap. The CDR3 nucleotides are TGCAGCGTGCTATTGATCGGACTGATTGAGTTCTTC. Amino acids: CSVLLIGLIEFF.

The chain combines TRBV29-1 with TRBJ1-1; D is possibly TRBD1 (6 bases). Germline V CDR1 and CDR2: SQVTM, ANQGSEA. The CDR3 is made up of 12 amino acids. Trimming stripped 6 bases from V and 1 base from J, with 9 bases between. In nucleotides, the CDR3 is TGCAGCGTAGTACAGGGGAACACTGAAGCTTTCTTT. Protein sequence: CSVVQGNTEAFF.

In regard to this clone: At one boundary the junction diverges from the germline segment, which might be a read error. The identical CDR3 is also encoded by other nucleotide sequences in the sample. The chain recombines TRBV7-9 with TRBJ1-2, with a possible D match to TRBD1 (6 bases). This CDR3 contains 18 residues. CDR1 is SEHNR and CDR2 is FQNEAQ in the germline V gene (reference sequence). This chain's CDR3 is CASSLLRGGTDANYGYTF. The CDR3 DNA reads TGCGCCAGCAGCTTACTTAGGGGGGGGACTGATGCTAACTATGGCTACACCTTC.

As concerns this clone: Germline is not matched at one junction end, which may reflect a read error. The chain recombines TRBV10-3 with TRBJ2-2; TRBD1 is a possible D gene (5 bases). CDR3 length equals 17 residues. Germline CDR1 is ENHRY and CDR2 is SYGVKD. This CDR3 is CAIRESGGAGNTGELFF. CDR3 DNA sequence: TGTGCCATCCGTGAGTCGGGTGGGGCAGGGAACACCGGGGAGCTGTTTTTT.